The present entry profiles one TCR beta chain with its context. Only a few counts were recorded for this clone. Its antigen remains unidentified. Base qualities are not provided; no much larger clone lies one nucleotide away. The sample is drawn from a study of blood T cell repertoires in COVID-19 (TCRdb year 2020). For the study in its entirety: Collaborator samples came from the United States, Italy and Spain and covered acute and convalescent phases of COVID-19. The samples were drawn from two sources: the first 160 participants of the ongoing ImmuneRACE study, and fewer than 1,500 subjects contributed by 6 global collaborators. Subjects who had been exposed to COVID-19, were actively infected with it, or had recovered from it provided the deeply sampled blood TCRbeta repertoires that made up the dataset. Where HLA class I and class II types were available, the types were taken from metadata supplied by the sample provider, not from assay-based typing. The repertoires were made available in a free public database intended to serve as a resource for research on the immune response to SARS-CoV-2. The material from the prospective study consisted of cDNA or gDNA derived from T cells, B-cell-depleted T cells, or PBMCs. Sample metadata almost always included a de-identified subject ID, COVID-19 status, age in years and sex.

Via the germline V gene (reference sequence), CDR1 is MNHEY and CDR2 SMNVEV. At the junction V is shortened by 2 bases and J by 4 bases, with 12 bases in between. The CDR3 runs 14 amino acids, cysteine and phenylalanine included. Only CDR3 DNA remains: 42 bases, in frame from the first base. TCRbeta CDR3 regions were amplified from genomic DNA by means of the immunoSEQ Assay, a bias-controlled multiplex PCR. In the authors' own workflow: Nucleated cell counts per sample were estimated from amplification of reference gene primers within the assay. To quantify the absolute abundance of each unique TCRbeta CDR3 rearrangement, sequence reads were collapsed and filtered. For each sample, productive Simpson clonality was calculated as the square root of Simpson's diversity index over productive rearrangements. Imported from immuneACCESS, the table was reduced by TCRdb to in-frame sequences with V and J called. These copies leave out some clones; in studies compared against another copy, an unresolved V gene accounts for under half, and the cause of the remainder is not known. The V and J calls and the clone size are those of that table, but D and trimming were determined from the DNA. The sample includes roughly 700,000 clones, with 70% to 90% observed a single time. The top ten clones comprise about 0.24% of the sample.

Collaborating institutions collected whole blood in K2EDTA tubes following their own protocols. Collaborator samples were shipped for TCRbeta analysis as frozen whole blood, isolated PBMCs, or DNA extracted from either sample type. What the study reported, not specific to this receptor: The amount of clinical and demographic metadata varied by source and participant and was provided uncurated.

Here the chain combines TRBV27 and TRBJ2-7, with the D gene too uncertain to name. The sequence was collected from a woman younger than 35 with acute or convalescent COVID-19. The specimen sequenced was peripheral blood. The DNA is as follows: TGTGCCAGCAGTTTACGCGGTACTCTGTACGAGCAGTACTTC. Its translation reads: CASSLRGTLYEQYF.